The source of this T cell receptor (beta chain) is a study of T cells in Graves' hyperthyroidism and ophthalmopathy. Study-wide results and caveats: From stable hyperthyroidism, ophthalmopathy was separated by a 13 V-J model. Blood also showed most of the thyroid clonotypes that were expanded above 0.001. In validation, the model predicted ophthalmopathy. These predictions came a median about 6 months before onset.

Using RNA transcripts as the source, TCR beta CDR3 regions were amplified. HTBI primers were used for first-round RT-PCR of the TCR CDR3. TCRdb processed the multiplex PCR reads anew with MiXCR; each CDR3 protein has one entry. The top ten clones hold 10% of a sample with about 700,000 distinct CDR3 sequences, 14% of them seen once. Exclusions: uncontrolled infection, other autoimmune disease, pregnancy, lactation. This clonotype was seen ten or more times. Its antigen is as yet unknown. The CDR3 extends over 13 amino acids. After removal of 1 base from V and 4 bases from J, the junction contained 3 bases not matched to a gene. CDR1 GTSNPN and CDR2 SVGIG come from the germline V gene (reference sequence).

The sequencing sample was made of blood. The genes are TRBV30 and TRBJ2-7; TRBD2 aligns across 8 bases. The sequence was obtained from a woman under 30 with Graves' hyperthyroidism. For the CDR3, the DNA is TGTGCCTGGAGTGGAACTAGCGGATACGAGCAGTACTTC. Amino acids: CAWSGTSGYEQYF.